Sequencing of this TCR beta chain was carried out in a study of cytomegalovirus exposure and HLA in healthy donors. TCRdb's table, derived via immunoSEQ multiplex PCR, lists solely in-frame clones and lacks some. The profile shows about 50,000 clones, about 92% of them singletons. The source material was PBMCs. The clonotype was recovered from a woman aged 18-29 years in good health and CMV-seropositive.

The CDR3 nucleotides are TGTGCCAGCAGCTTGACACAGGGTGGAAATTATGAAGCTTTCTTT. Its translation is CASSLTQGGNYEAFF. The chain combines TRBV7-8 with TRBJ1-1; tentatively, D is TRBD1 (6 bases). V lost 3 bases to trimming and J lost 7 bases, with 18 bases between them. This CDR3 comprises 15 residues. The germline gives CDR1 SGHVS, CDR2 FQNEAQ.